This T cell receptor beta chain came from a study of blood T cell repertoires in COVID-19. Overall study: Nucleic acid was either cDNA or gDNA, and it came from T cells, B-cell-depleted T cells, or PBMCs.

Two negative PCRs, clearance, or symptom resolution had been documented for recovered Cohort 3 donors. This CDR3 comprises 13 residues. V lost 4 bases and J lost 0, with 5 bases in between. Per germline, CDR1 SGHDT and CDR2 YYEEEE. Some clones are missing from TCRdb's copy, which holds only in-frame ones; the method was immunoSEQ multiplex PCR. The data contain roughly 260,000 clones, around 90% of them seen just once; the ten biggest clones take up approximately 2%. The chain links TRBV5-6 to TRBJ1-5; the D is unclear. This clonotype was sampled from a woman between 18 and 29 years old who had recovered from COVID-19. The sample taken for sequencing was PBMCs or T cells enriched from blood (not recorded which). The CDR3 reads CASSLYSNQPQHF. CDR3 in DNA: TGTGCCAGCAGCCTGTATAGCAATCAGCCCCAGCATTTT.